The source of this T cell receptor (beta chain) is a study of breast tumors, draining lymph nodes, adjacent tissues listed by TCRdb under 2016. Looking at the study overall: In breast cancer patients, the study compared the TCR beta repertoires of tumor, adjacent nontumor tissue and axillary lymph nodes. In human breast cancer, the study set out to evaluate how tumor, surrounding tissue and draining lymph node repertoires relate to one another and whether T cells may move between these sites. Overall study outcomes, separate from this receptor: The data were considered consistent with the idea that most tumor T cells come from the lymph node and then expand in tumor tissue. The study presented the conclusion that tumor T cells originate in lymph nodes as consistent with a hypothesis, not as something directly demonstrated. Tumor and nontumor tissue repertoires were significantly more similar in luminal-like than in basal-like breast cancer. T-cell repertoire diversity in tumors was found to be lower than in lymph nodes but higher than in nontumor tissue, and preferential V and J gene usage was observed.

In its sample, this clonotype was seen many times. This clone's antigen is unknown. Base qualities are not at hand, and no much larger clone is one base apart. The sample was run on an Illumina HiSeq 2000. Multiplex PCR amplification was used to build the TCR beta chain libraries. High-throughput sequencing was used to analyze the amplified TCR beta chain products. The raw public reads went through TCRdb reprocessing: fastp at Q25, MiXCR clone calling, in-frame beta chains kept. Each entry merges the rows of one CDR3 protein and shows their most common DNA and genes. Recorded for this sample are under 30,000 distinct CDR3 sequences; about 25% of them occurred a single time. The top ten hold approximately 13% of the sample. Taken from the germline V gene, the CDR1 and CDR2 loops are SGHRS and YFSETQ. The CDR3 covers 14 residues, taking in both the cysteine and the phenylalanine. The read is trimmed to its CDR3 DNA, 42 bases read in frame from base 1. V loses 4 bases, J loses 3 bases, and the germline ends lie 10 bases apart.

The sample consisted of breast tumor tissue. The chain links TRBV5-1 with TRBJ2-2; there is no confident call for the D gene. The origin of this receptor is a female donor with breast cancer. Some clones in this sample may be carry-over from other donors' samples. DNA sequence: TGCGCCAGCAGCGCATTAGAATACACCGGGGAGCTGTTTTTT. The resulting protein is CASSALEYTGELFF.